This T cell receptor (beta chain) was found in a study of control samples from healthy donors and cancer patients. The CDR3 runs 16 residues. Germline loops: CDR1 SGHNT, CDR2 YYREEE (reference sequence). V shed 4 bases and J 0 bases; nucleotides not matched to a gene: 5. This table comes from immunoSEQ multiplex PCR, and its TCRdb copy is limited to in-frame clones, with some not included. The table records 85,000 to 120,000 clones, under 95% of them present only once. The J gene is TRBJ2-2, the V gene TRBV5-4, with TRBD2 matching over 8 bases. Sequenced sample: blood. This clonotype was sampled from a woman aged 18 to 35 in good health. The CDR3 DNA sequence: TGTGCCAGCAGCGAAGGAGCGGGAGCGAACACCGGGGAGCTGTTTTTT. This sequence encodes CASSEGAGANTGELFF. Based on the CDR3 plus reference TRBV5-4 and TRBJ2-2, the full variable domain is ETGVTQSPTHLIKTRGQQVTLRCSSQSGHNTVSWYQQALGQGPQFIFQYYREEENGRGNFPPRFSGLQFPNYSSELNVNALELDDSALYLCASSEGAGANTGELFFGEGSRLTVL.